The next 16 T cell receptor beta chains were all read from a single sample in a study of shared clonotypes between healthy human individuals. Sequencing was performed with immunoSEQ multiplex PCR; in TCRdb, only in-frame clones are kept and a portion is missing. The profile covers 600,000 to 750,000 clones, with roughly 72% appearing a single time and approximately 2% taken by the ten largest. The sequenced sample consisted of memory CD4+ T cells sorted from blood. Noted subset: CD45RA-negative fraction. The source is a woman under 40 in good health.

The chain has TRBV7-2 and TRBJ1-1; no firm D call. Trimming cost V 2 bases and J 8 bases, with 12 bases left between them. Germline V gene data show CDR1 as SGHTA and CDR2 as FQGNSA. The CDR3 has 13 residues. CDR3 nucleotide sequence: TGTGCCAGCAGCTTAAACACTCACGCAGAAGCTTTCTTT. Protein: CASSLNTHAEAFF.

Turning to this clone: The sample carries other DNA sequences with the same CDR3. V usage is TRBV9 and J usage is TRBJ2-2, with no clear D. The CDR3 totals 15 residues. Germline values: CDR1 SGDLS, CDR2 YYNGEE. V gave up 0 bases and J gave up 0 bases, with 6 bases separating them. CDR3 protein: CASSVGLANTGELFF. The DNA of the CDR3 is TGTGCCAGCAGCGTAGGGTTGGCGAACACCGGGGAGCTGTTTTTT.

V usage is TRBV5-1 and J usage is TRBJ2-7; D may match TRBD1 or TRBD2 (5 bases each). V lost 1 base and J 7 bases, leaving 21 bases between the germline ends. CDR3 length: 16 amino acids. CDR1 is SGHRS, CDR2 YFSETQ, per germline. The CDR3 loop is CASSLRPGASAMEQYF. CDR3 sequence (DNA): TGCGCCAGCAGCTTGAGGCCCGGGGCCTCGGCGATGGAGCAGTACTTC.

Only a few counts were recorded for this clone. The genes are TRBV5-1 and TRBJ1-1; maybe TRBD1 (5 bases). V was cut by 4 bases and J by 1 base, with 8 bases left in between. The CDR3 has 13 residues. Germline assignment: CDR1 SGHRS and CDR2 YFSETQ. The DNA for the CDR3 is TGCGCCAGCAGCGCCGGGGGGAACACTGAAGCTTTCTTT. Its translation: CASSAGGNTEAFF.

The V gene is TRBV4-2, the J gene TRBJ2-1; D ambiguous. The CDR3 has 16 residues. Germline CDR1 is LGHNA and CDR2 is YNFKEQ. Trimming shortened V by 0 bases and J by 0 bases, and 9 bases separated the two germline ends. The chain's CDR3 is CASSQDPQVSYNEQFF. DNA of the CDR3: TGTGCCAGCAGCCAAGATCCCCAGGTCTCCTACAATGAGCAGTTCTTC.

The V call is TRBV6-5, the J call TRBJ2-7; 9 bases agree with TRBD2. This CDR3 is built from 15 residues. With 7 bases clipped from V and 1 base from J, the junction kept 8 bases outside the gene matches. Germline CDR1 and CDR2: MNHEY and SVGAGI. The CDR3 sequence is CASKKLAGLSYEQYF. Here the CDR3 DNA reads TGTGCCAGCAAGAAACTAGCGGGCCTATCCTACGAGCAGTACTTC.

V and J are TRBV28 and TRBJ2-1; 8 bases align to TRBD2. From germline, CDR1 is MDHEN and CDR2 SYDVKM. Trimming removed 5 bases from V and 1 base from J; junction bases left unmatched: 4. The length of the CDR3 is 15 residues. CDR3 coding DNA: TGTGCCAGCAGTACAGCGGGAGCGTCCTACAATGAGCAGTTCTTC. Translating gives CASSTAGASYNEQFF.

The chain uses TRBV4-2 and TRBJ2-1; TRBD2 matches 10 bases. V lost 1 base to trimming and J lost 4 bases; unmatched junction nucleotides: 7. Germline lookup yields CDR1 LGHNA and CDR2 YNFKEQ. The CDR3 totals 17 residues. This CDR3 reads CASSQVLASGSYNEQFF. The CDR3 bases are TGTGCCAGCAGCCAAGTGCTGGCTAGCGGGAGTTACAATGAGCAGTTCTTC.

In its sample, this clone was seen a few times. The chain has TRBV6-5 and TRBJ2-7; D is undetermined. Germline CDR1 MNHEY, CDR2 SVGAGI. V shed 5 bases and J shed 3 bases, with 17 bases lying between them. The CDR3 consists of 15 residues. CDR3 nucleotides: TGTGCCAGCAGTCGCGACCCGGGTCGAAACTACGAGCAGTACTTC. Residues: CASSRDPGRNYEQYF.

This clone was seen more than once but under ten times. The chain joins TRBV6-5 to TRBJ1-5; 7 bases are shared with TRBD1. The CDR3 is 12 residues long. Germline assignment: CDR1 MNHEY and CDR2 SVGAGI. The ends lost 10 bases at V and 2 bases at J; junction bases unmatched: 2. DNA of the CDR3: TGTGCCACCGGACAGGGCAATCAGCCCCAGCATTTT. This sequence encodes CATGQGNQPQHF.

This CDR3 is CASSVARDVIYGYTF. CDR3 nucleotides: TGTGCCAGCAGCGTAGCTAGGGACGTTATCTATGGCTACACCTTC. The V gene is TRBV9, the J gene TRBJ1-2; D might be TRBD1 (5 bases). The germline V gene encodes CDR1 SGDLS and CDR2 YYNGEE. The CDR3 length is 15 residues. Deletions cut 0 bases from V and 4 bases from J, with 13 bases between. Together with reference TRBV9 and TRBJ1-2, the CDR3 gives the full variable domain: DSGVTQTPKHLITATGQRVTLRCSPRSGDLSVYWYQQSLDQGLQFLIQYYNGEERAKGNILERFSAQQFPDLHSELNLSSLELGDSALYFCASSVARDVIYGYTFGSGTRLTVV.

For this clone: Given a much more abundant clone one base away, this may be a read error. The CDR3 nucleotides read TGTGCCAGCAGCTTACTAGCGATGACCTACAATGAGCAGTTCTTC. It translates to CASSLLAMTYNEQFF. This chain connects TRBV7-2 to TRBJ2-1; D might be TRBD2 (6 bases). CDR1 SGHTA and CDR2 FQGNSA come from the germline V gene. The CDR3 sequence is 15 residues long. V was cut by 2 bases and J by 2 bases, with 10 bases left in between.

The V call is TRBV4-2, the J call TRBJ1-3; D is unresolved. Germline CDR1 reads LGHNA; CDR2 reads YNFKEQ. CDR3 length: 16 amino acids. Trimming cost V 3 bases and J 0 bases, with 12 bases left between them. The CDR3 region is CASSQPDWSSGNTIYF. The DNA of the CDR3 is TGTGCCAGCAGCCAGCCAGACTGGAGCTCTGGAAACACCATATATTTT.

V usage is TRBV6-1 and J usage is TRBJ1-1; D gene unclear. The V end was cut by 4 bases, the J end by 1 base, with 4 bases between. The germline V gene has CDR1 MNHNS and CDR2 SASEGT. The CDR3 runs 12 residues. The CDR3 spells CASSVGNTEAFF. Written as DNA, the CDR3 is TGTGCCAGCAGTGTAGGGAACACTGAAGCTTTCTTT.

The gene calls are TRBV7-9 and TRBJ2-7; possible D gene TRBD2, 5 bases. The germline V gene has CDR1 SEHNR and CDR2 FQNEAQ (reference sequence). The CDR3 sequence is 14 residues long. V lost 3 bases to trimming and J lost 3 bases, with 12 bases between them. CDR3 sequence reads: CASSFGAEHYEQYF. CDR3 nucleotides: TGTGCCAGCAGCTTCGGAGCGGAACACTACGAGCAGTACTTC. Filled out from reference TRBV7-9 and TRBJ2-7, the complete variable domain reads DTGVSQNPRHKITKRGQNVTFRCDPISEHNRLYWYRQTLGQGPEFLTYFQNEAQLEKSRLLSDRFSAERPKGSFSTLEIQRTEQGDSAMYLCASSFGAEHYEQYFGPGTRLTVT.

The sample holds a few counts of this clone. The chain joins TRBV5-1 to TRBJ2-4; 9 nucleotides line up with TRBD2. Germline trimming cut 4 bases from V and 9 bases from J; bases unmatched to any gene: 8. From germline, CDR1 is SGHRS and CDR2 YFSETQ. The CDR3 runs 14 residues. The CDR3 DNA follows: TGCGCCAGCAGCGTCGGGACTAGCATGGGCATTCAGTACTTC. It yields the protein CASSVGTSMGIQYF. The whole variable domain, filled in from reference TRBV5-1 and TRBJ2-4, reads KAGVTQTPRYLIKTRGQQVTLSCSPISGHRSVSWYQQTPGQGLQFLFEYFSETQRNKGNFPGRFSGRQFSNSRSEMNVSTLELGDSALYLCASSVGTSMGIQYFGAGTRLSVL.